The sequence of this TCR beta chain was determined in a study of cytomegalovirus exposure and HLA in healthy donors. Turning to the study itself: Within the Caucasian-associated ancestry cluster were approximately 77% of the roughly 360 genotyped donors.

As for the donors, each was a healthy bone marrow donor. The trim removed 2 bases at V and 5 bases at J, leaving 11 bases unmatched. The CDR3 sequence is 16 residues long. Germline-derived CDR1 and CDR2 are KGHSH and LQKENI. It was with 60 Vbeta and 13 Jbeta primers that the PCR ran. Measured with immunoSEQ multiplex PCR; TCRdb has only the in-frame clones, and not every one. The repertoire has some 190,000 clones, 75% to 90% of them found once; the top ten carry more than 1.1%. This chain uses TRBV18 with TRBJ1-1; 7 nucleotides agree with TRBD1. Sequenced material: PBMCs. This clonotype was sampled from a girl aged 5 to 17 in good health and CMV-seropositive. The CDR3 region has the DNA TGTGCCAGCTCACCAGGCTTGGCAGGGGGAGGTACTGAAGCTTTCTTT. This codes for CASSPGLAGGGTEAFF.